This T cell receptor beta chain derives from a study of monozygotic twins with inflammatory bowel disease. Study results and caveats: Repertoire similarity was not found to differ between concordant and discordant twins, possibly from limited power.

Points on this clonotype: Its target is unknown.

Whole blood that had not undergone T cell sorting provided the isolated total RNA. Germline loops: CDR1 SGHNT, CDR2 YYREEE (reference sequence). The CDR3 contains 15 residues. TCRdb reprocessed the 5' RACE reads and keeps a single row for each CDR3 protein, giving no DNA. The specimen's table records 80,000 or so distinct CDR3 sequences. The TCR was taken from a human donor with ulcerative colitis or Crohn's disease, or a healthy co-twin of an affected twin (not recorded which). The genes are TRBV5-4 and TRBJ2-3; the D call of TRBD1 rests on TCRdb alone, since no DNA is present to check it. The sequencing sample was made of blood. CDR3 sequence: CASSLGAGVQDTQYF.